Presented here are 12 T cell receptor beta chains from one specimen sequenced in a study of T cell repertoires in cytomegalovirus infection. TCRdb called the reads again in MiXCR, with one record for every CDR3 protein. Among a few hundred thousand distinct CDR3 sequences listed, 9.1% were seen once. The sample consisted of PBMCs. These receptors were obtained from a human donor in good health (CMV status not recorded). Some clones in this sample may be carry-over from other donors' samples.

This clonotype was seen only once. The CDR3 coding sequence is TGTGCCAGCAGCCGAAAAGTGACGGTTGCAACTAATGAAAAACTGTTTTTT. Protein product: CASSRKVTVATNEKLFF. This sequence joins TRBV3-1 and TRBJ1-4; D uncertain. Germline assignment: CDR1 LGHDT and CDR2 YNNKEL (reference sequence). The CDR3 runs to 17 residues. Deletions cut 4 bases from V and 0 bases from J, with 15 bases between.

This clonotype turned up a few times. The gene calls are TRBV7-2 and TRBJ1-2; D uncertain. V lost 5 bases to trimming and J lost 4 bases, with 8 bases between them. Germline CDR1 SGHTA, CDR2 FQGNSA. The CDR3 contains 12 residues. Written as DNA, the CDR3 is TGTGCCAGCAGCCCATGGGCCTATGGCTACACCTTC. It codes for CASSPWAYGYTF.

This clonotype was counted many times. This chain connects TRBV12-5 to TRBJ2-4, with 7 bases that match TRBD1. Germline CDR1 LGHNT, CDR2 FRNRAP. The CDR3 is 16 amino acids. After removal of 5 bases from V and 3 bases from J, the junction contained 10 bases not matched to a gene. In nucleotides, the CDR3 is TGTGCTAGTGGTCAAGACAGGGTTTCCGTCAAAAACATTCAGTACTTC. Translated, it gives CASGQDRVSVKNIQYF.

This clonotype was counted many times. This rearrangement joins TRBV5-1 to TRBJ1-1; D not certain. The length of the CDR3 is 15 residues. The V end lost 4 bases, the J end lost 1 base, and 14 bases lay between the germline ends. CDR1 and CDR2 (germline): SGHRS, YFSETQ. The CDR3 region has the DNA TGCGCCAGCAGCCGTCCAGGAGGAACGAACACTGAAGCTTTCTTT. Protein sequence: CASSRPGGTNTEAFF.

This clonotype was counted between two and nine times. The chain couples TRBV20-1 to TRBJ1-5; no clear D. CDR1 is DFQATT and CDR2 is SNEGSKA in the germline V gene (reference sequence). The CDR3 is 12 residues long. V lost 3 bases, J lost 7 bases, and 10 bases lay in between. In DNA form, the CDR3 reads TGCAGTGCTAGTGCCTCAGGCCAGCCCCAGCATTTT. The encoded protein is CSASASGQPQHF.

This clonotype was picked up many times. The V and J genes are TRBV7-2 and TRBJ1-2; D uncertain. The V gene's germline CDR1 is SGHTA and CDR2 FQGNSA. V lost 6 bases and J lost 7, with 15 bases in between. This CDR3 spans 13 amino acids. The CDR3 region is CASRSTDRVGYTF. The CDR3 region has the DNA TGTGCCAGCAGGTCGACGGACCGAGTTGGCTACACCTTC.

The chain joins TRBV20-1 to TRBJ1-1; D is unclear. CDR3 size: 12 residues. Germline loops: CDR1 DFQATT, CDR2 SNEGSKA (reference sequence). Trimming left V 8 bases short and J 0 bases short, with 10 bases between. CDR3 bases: TGCAGTCTAGGAAAGTTGAACACTGAAGCTTTCTTT. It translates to CSLGKLNTEAFF.

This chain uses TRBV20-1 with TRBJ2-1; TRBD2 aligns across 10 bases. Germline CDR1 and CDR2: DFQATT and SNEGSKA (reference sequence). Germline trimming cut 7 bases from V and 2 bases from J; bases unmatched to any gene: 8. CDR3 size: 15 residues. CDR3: CSVLPSGSTYNEQFF. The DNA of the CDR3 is TGCAGTGTCCTCCCTAGCGGGAGTACCTACAATGAGCAGTTCTTC.

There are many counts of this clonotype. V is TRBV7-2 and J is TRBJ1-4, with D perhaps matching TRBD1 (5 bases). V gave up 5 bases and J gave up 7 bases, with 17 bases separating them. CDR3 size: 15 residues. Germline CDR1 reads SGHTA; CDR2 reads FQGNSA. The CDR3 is CASSPMQGRGEKLFF. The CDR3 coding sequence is TGTGCCAGCAGCCCGATGCAGGGCCGGGGTGAAAAACTGTTTTTT.

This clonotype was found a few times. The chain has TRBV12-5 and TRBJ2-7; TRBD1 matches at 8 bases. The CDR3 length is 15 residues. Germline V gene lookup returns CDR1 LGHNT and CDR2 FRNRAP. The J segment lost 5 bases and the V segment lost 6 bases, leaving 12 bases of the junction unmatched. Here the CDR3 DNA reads TGTGCTAGTGGCCGGAATACAGGGGGGTTCCACGAGCAGTACTTC. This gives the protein CASGRNTGGFHEQYF.

Here the CDR3 DNA reads TGCAGTGCTGAGGGACAGGGAAGTTATACTGAAGCTTTCTTT. Translation gives CSAEGQGSYTEAFF. This chain uses TRBV20-1 with TRBJ1-1, with TRBD1 matching over 9 bases. After removal of 5 bases from V and 5 bases from J, the junction contained 9 bases not matched to a gene. Germline CDR1 DFQATT, CDR2 SNEGSKA (reference sequence). CDR3 size: 14 residues.

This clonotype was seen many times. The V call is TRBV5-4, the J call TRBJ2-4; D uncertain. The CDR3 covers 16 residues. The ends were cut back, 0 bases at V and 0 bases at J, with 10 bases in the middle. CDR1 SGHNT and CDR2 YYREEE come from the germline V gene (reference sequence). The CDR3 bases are TGTGCCAGCAGCTTGGATTCTGACCCAGCCAAAAACATTCAGTACTTC. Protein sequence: CASSLDSDPAKNIQYF.